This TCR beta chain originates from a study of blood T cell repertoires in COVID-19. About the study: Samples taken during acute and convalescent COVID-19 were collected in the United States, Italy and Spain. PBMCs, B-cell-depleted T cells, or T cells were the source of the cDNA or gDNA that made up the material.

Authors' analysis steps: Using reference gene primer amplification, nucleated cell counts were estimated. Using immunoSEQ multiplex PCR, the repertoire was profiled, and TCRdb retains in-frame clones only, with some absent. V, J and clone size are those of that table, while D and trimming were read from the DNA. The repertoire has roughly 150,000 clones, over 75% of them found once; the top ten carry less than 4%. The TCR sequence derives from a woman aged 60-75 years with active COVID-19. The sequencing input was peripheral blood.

DNA for the CDR3: TGTGCCAGCTCACCCGACAGGCAGTTCGGTAACGAGCAGTACTTC. Encoded protein: CASSPDRQFGNEQYF. The chain joins TRBV18 to TRBJ2-7; weak D call: TRBD1 (6 bases). V lost 3 bases and J lost 5, with 17 bases in between. Germline CDR1 KGHSH, CDR2 LQKENI. This CDR3 contains 15 residues. Full variable domain (remainder filled in from reference TRBV18 and TRBJ2-7): NAGVMQNPRHLVRRRGQEARLRCSPMKGHSHVYWYRQLPEEGLKFMVYLQKENIIDESGMPKERFSAEFPKEGPSILRIQQVVRGDSAAYFCASSPDRQFGNEQYFGPGTRLTVT.